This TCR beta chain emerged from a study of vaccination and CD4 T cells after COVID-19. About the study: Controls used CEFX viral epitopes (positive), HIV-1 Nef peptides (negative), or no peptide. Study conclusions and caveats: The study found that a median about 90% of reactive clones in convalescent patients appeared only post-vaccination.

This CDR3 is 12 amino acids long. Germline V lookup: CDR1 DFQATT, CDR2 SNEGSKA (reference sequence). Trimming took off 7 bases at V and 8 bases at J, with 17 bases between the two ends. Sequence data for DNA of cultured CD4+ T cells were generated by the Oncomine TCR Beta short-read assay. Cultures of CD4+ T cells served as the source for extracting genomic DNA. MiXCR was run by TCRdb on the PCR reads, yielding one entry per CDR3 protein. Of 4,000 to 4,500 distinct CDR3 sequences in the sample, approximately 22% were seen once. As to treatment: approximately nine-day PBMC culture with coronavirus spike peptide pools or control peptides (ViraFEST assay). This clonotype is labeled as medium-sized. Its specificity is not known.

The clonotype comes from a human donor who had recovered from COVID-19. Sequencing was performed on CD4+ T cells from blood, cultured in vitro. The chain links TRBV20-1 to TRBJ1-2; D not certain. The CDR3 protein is CSGSGEGMGYTF. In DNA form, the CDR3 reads TGCAGTGGTTCTGGGGAGGGCATGGGCTACACCTTC.